Following are 22 T cell receptor beta chains from one sample sequenced in a study of T cells in Graves' hyperthyroidism and ophthalmopathy. The investigators amplified TCR beta CDR3 regions from RNA transcripts. First-round RT-PCR with HTBI primers amplified the TCR CDR3 region. TCRdb re-called the multiplex PCR reads with MiXCR, one entry per CDR3 protein. This repertoire shows 250,000 to 300,000 distinct CDR3 sequences, around 19% found once; its top ten account for about 40%. Sequenced input: blood. These receptors came from a man in his fifties or sixties with Graves' ophthalmopathy.

The chain employs TRBV30 and TRBJ2-1; 9 nucleotides agree with TRBD2. Germline V lookup: CDR1 GTSNPN, CDR2 SVGIG (reference sequence). This CDR3 spans 15 amino acids. The V and J ends lost 7 bases and 0 bases, in that order; junction bases with no gene match: 7. As DNA, the CDR3 is TGTGCCTCCAAGACTAGCGGAAGCTCCTACAATGAGCAGTTCTTC. Translation: CASKTSGSSYNEQFF. The full variable domain, with the rest looked up from reference TRBV30 and TRBJ2-1, is SQTIHQWPATLVQPVGSPLSLECTVEGTSNPNLYWYRQAAGRGLQLLFYSVGIGQISSEVPQNLSASRPQDRQFILSSKKLLLSDSGFYLCASKTSGSSYNEQFFGPGTRLTVL.

The sample holds one count of this clonotype. The chain combines TRBV12-3 or TRBV12-4 with TRBJ2-1; 10 bases line up with TRBD1. The CDR3 is 14 residues long. The trim removed 0 bases at V and 8 bases at J, leaving 1 base unmatched. The CDR3 DNA sequence: TGTGCCAGCAGTTTAGCCGGGACAGGGGATGAGCAGTTCTTC. Its translation is CASSLAGTGDEQFF.

Turning to this clonotype: At one of its ends the junction is not consistent with the germline gene, which may arise from a read error. The chain employs TRBV7-9 and TRBJ2-3; the match to TRBD2 covers 9 bases. Germline CDR1 reads SEHNR; CDR2 reads FQNEAQ (reference sequence). The CDR3 sequence is 19 residues long. The CDR3 DNA reads TGTACCAGCAGCGACCCCCGACGTGGCGGGAGGGCCGGCACAGATACGCAGTATTTT. It encodes CTSSDPRRGGRAGTDTQYF.

The sample holds many counts of this clonotype. The CDR3 coding sequence is TGTGCCTGGGGACCCGGGACACTTGAAAAACTGTTTTTT. This gives the protein CAWGPGTLEKLFF. J is TRBJ1-4 and V is TRBV30, with D tentatively TRBD1 (6 bases). Germline CDR1 and CDR2: GTSNPN and SVGIG (reference sequence). The CDR3 consists of 13 residues. Deletions cut 5 bases from V and 7 bases from J, with 14 bases between.

In its sample, this clonotype was seen many times. The chain employs TRBV5-1 and TRBJ1-1; D is uncertain. This CDR3 spans 15 amino acids. V was shortened by 0 bases and J by 3 bases, with 12 bases between the two germline ends. The germline CDR1 and CDR2 sequences are SGHRS and YFSETQ. The CDR3 DNA sequence: TGCGCCAGCAGCTTGGCGGCACGGGTGGACACTGAAGCTTTCTTT. Translating gives CASSLAARVDTEAFF.

This clonotype was detected ten times or more. Here the CDR3 reads CASSLTSGKFSGADTQYF. The CDR3 DNA reads TGTGCCAGCAGCCTCACTAGCGGGAAATTTTCGGGGGCAGATACGCAGTATTTT. This chain links TRBV7-2 with TRBJ2-3; TRBD2 agrees at 10 bases. V lost 5 bases and J lost 4; bases outside the gene matches: 15. Germline CDR1 is SGHTA and CDR2 is FQGNSA. This CDR3 spans 18 amino acids.

This clonotype occurred many times. The CDR3 region is CSAHPGGETQYF. CDR3 nucleotide sequence: TGCAGTGCTCATCCCGGAGGGGAGACCCAGTACTTC. This chain connects TRBV20-1 to TRBJ2-5; D possibly corresponds to TRBD2 (6 bases). Trimming cost V 5 bases and J 5 bases, with 12 bases left between them. The CDR3 is 12 amino acids. Per germline, CDR1 DFQATT and CDR2 SNEGSKA (reference sequence).

J is TRBJ1-2 and V is TRBV19; D is perhaps TRBD1 (6 bases). Germline lookup yields CDR1 LNHDA and CDR2 SQIVND (reference sequence). Trimming stripped 5 bases from V and 4 bases from J, with 11 bases between. The CDR3 consists of 13 residues. As DNA, the CDR3 is TGTGCCAGTAGTCTCCTGGGGGCCTATGGCTACACCTTC. Encoded protein: CASSLLGAYGYTF.

Ten or more counts support this clonotype. The chain has TRBV11-2 and TRBJ2-7, with 16 positions matching TRBD2. Looked up from germline, CDR1 is SGHAT and CDR2 is FQNNGV. With V trimmed by 0 bases and J by 5 bases, 7 bases remained unmatched. The CDR3 runs to 18 residues. CDR3 in DNA: TGTGCCAGCAGCTTAGAGGGACTAGCGGGAGGGCCTGGGGACGAGCAGTACTTC. Protein: CASSLEGLAGGPGDEQYF.

V is TRBV10-2 and J is TRBJ2-7; D is perhaps TRBD2 (5 bases). Per the germline V gene, CDR1 is WSHSY and CDR2 is SAAADI. This CDR3 is 15 amino acids long. Between the trimmed V and J ends, which lost 0 bases and 6 bases, there was a span of 15 bases. CDR3 bases: TGCGCCAGCAGTGAGTCGGCCCCCTCCGGAGGCGAGCAGTACTTC. Protein sequence: CASSESAPSGGEQYF.

This clonotype was picked up a small number of times. The gene calls are TRBV11-3 and TRBJ1-5; no clear D. CDR1 is SGHNT, CDR2 YENEEA, per germline. V was clipped by 5 bases and J by 0 bases, with 17 bases between them. The CDR3 sequence is 17 residues long. Here the CDR3 reads CASSPPAFGDSNQPQHF. CDR3 bases: TGTGCCAGCAGCCCCCCCGCGTTCGGGGATAGCAATCAGCCCCAGCATTTT.

Ten or more counts support this clonotype. J is TRBJ2-5 and V is TRBV5-1; D unclear. Germline V gene sequence: CDR1 SGHRS, CDR2 YFSETQ. This CDR3 is 13 amino acids long. Trimming stripped 3 bases from V and 5 bases from J, with 11 bases between. CDR3 region: CASSSAPTETQYF. CDR3 sequence (DNA): TGCGCCAGCAGCTCCGCCCCAACGGAGACCCAGTACTTC.

At least ten counts were recorded for this clonotype. This sequence joins TRBV28 and TRBJ2-5; no firm D call. In germline, CDR1 is MDHEN, CDR2 SYDVKM. This CDR3 has 15 residues. The V end lost 6 bases, the J end lost 1 base, and 15 bases lay between the germline ends. The DNA for the CDR3 is TGTGCCAGCAGGTTCCAGACGCAAATCCAAGAGACCCAGTACTTC. It encodes CASRFQTQIQETQYF.

This clonotype was recorded a few times. The DNA for the CDR3 is TGTGCCAGCAGGAGTGGGGGGGGGGATACGCAGTATTTT. Protein sequence: CASRSGGGDTQYF. The chain is built from TRBV27 and TRBJ2-3; 7 nucleotides agree with TRBD2. CDR3 length: 13 amino acids. V lost 6 bases, J lost 6 bases, and 6 bases stayed unmatched. Germline V CDR1 and CDR2: MNHEY, SMNVEV (reference sequence).

This clonotype has a handful of counts. This chain connects TRBV13 to TRBJ2-1; unclear D gene. The CDR3 is made up of 11 amino acids. The V and J ends lost 2 bases and 10 bases respectively, with 6 bases between them. Germline V gene data show CDR1 as PRHDT and CDR2 as FYEKMQ (reference sequence). CDR3 amino acids: CASSLLAEQFF. Written as DNA, the CDR3 is TGTGCCAGCAGCTTATTGGCGGAGCAGTTCTTC.

This clonotype was recorded a few times. V usage is TRBV9 and J usage is TRBJ2-1; 14 bases align to TRBD2. Germline loops: CDR1 SGDLS, CDR2 YYNGEE. CDR3 length: 16 amino acids. V was pared by 3 bases and J by 8 bases, with 7 bases of the junction left unmatched. CDR3 sequence: CASSAGLAGGFHEQFF. CDR3 coding DNA: TGTGCCAGCAGCGCCGGACTAGCGGGAGGTTTCCATGAGCAGTTCTTC.

V and J are TRBV6-5 and TRBJ2-3; D possibly uses TRBD1 or TRBD2 (5 bases each). CDR1 and CDR2 from the germline V gene are MNHEY and SVGAGI. This CDR3 region has 16 residues. V was pared by 2 bases and J by 3 bases, with 15 bases between. The DNA of the CDR3 is TGTGCCAGCAGTTACGAAAGGGGCTGGGGGACAGATACGCAGTATTTT. Amino acid sequence: CASSYERGWGTDTQYF.

In its sample, this clonotype was seen a few times. A single base separates this from a much larger clone, so it may be a read error. The rearrangement joins TRBV6-2 or TRBV6-3 to TRBJ2-3; 12 bases fit TRBD2. The CDR3 runs to 15 residues. Germline trimming cut 6 bases from V and 4 bases from J; bases unmatched to any gene: 5. Germline assignment: CDR1 MNHEY and CDR2 SVGEGT. CDR3 DNA: TGTGCCAGCAGCCCGACTAGCGGGAGCCCAGATACGCAGTATTTT. This sequence encodes CASSPTSGSPDTQYF.

There are many counts of this clonotype. The CDR3 DNA sequence: TGCAGTGCTAGAACAAAGGGGTTTCCGGGCTATGGCTACACCTTC. Encoded protein: CSARTKGFPGYGYTF. This chain joins TRBV20-1 and TRBJ1-2, with D tentatively TRBD1 (5 bases). The V gene's germline CDR1 is DFQATT and CDR2 SNEGSKA (reference sequence). V lost 2 bases to trimming and J lost 4 bases, with 17 bases between them. The CDR3 is made up of 15 amino acids.

This clonotype was detected many times. This chain connects TRBV6-1 to TRBJ2-5; 16 positions agree with TRBD2. CDR1 and CDR2 (germline): MNHNS, SASEGT. J lost 2 bases, V lost 7 bases, and 7 bases had no gene match. CDR3 length equals 17 residues. CDR3 amino acids: CASTRRGLAGGQETQYF. The DNA of the CDR3 is TGTGCCAGCACACGCCGGGGACTAGCGGGAGGGCAAGAGACCCAGTACTTC.

This clonotype was recorded a few times. The chain has TRBV6-2 or TRBV6-3 and TRBJ1-2, with 9 bases fitting TRBD1. Unmatched junction bases numbered 6, after V lost 5 bases and J lost 2 bases. In germline, CDR1 is MNHEY, CDR2 SVGEGT. The CDR3 runs 15 residues. CDR3 coding DNA: TGTGCCAGCAGTATGACCGGGACAGGGAACTATGGCTACACCTTC. Translated: CASSMTGTGNYGYTF.

This clonotype was detected only a few times. The CDR3 spells CASRETNQPQHF. The CDR3 DNA reads TGTGCCAGCAGAGAGACCAATCAGCCCCAGCATTTT. V is TRBV6-1 and J is TRBJ1-5; D is ambiguous. V was clipped by 6 bases and J by 3 bases, with 6 bases between them. This CDR3 is built from 12 residues. Germline V lookup: CDR1 MNHNS, CDR2 SASEGT.